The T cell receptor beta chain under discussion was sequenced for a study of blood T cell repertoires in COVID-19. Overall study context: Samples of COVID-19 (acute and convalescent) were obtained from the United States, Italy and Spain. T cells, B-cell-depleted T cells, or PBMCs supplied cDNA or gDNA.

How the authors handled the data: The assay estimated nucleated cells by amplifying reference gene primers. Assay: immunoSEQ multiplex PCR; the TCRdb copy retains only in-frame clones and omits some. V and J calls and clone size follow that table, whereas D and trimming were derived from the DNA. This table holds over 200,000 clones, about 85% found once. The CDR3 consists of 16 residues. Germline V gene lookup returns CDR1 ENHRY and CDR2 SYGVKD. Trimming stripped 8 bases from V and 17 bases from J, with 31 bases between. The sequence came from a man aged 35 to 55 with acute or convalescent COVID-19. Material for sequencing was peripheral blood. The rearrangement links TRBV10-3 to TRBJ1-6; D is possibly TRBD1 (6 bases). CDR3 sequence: CAIRRDRTEPMSLVHF. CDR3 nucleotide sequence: TGTGCCATCCGAAGAGATCGGACAGAACCCATGTCTTTGGTCCACTTT.